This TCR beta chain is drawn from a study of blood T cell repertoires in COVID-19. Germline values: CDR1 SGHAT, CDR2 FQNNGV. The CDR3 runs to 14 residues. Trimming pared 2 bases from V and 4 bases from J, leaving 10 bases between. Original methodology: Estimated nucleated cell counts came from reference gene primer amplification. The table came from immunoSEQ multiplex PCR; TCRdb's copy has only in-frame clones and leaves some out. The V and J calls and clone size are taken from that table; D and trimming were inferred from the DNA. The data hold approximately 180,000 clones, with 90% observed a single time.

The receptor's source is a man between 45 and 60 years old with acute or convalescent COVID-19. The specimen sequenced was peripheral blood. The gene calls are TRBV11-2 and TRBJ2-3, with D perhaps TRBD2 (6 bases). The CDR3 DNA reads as TGTGCCAGCAGCTTAACGGGAGCTTCAGATACGCAGTATTTT. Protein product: CASSLTGASDTQYF. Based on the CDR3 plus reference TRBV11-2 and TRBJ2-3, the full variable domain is EAGVAQSPRYKIIEKRQSVAFWCNPISGHATLYWYQQILGQGPKLLIQFQNNGVVDDSQLPKDRFSAERLKGVDSTLKIQPAKLEDSAVYLCASSLTGASDTQYFGPGTRLTVL.